Detailed here is one T cell receptor beta chain. The cohort comprised adults aged about 18 to 100 years residing in approximately 25 US areas. These data come from a study of blood T cell repertoires in COVID-19. J gave up 2 bases and V 2 bases, and 6 bases lay outside the gene matches. Germline lookup yields CDR1 MNHNS and CDR2 SASEGT. This CDR3 has 15 residues. Here immunoSEQ multiplex PCR was the method, and the copy in TCRdb shows in-frame clones only, minus some. The table records almost 500,000 clones, more than 85% of them present only once. This clonotype was obtained from a woman aged 60-70 years who had recovered from COVID-19. Material: PBMCs or T cells enriched from blood (not recorded which). The V and J genes are TRBV6-1 and TRBJ2-7, with TRBD1 matching over 7 bases. The DNA for the CDR3 is TGTGCCAGCAGTGAATTCCGGGACAGCCCCTACGAGCAGTACTTC. It is translated as CASSEFRDSPYEQYF.